This T cell receptor beta chain was captured by sequencing in a study of cytomegalovirus exposure and HLA in healthy donors. V shed 6 bases, J shed 7 bases, and the junction held 4 bases outside the gene matches. The CDR3 contains 13 residues. Germline loops: CDR1 MNHEY, CDR2 SVGAGI. Using immunoSEQ multiplex PCR, the repertoire was profiled, and TCRdb retains in-frame clones only, with some absent. The repertoire has over 150,000 clones, approximately 86% of them found once; the top ten carry about 20%. The chain carries TRBV6-5 and TRBJ1-4; the match to TRBD1 covers 8 bases. The receptor's source is a man aged 18 to 29 in good health and CMV-seropositive. The specimen was PBMCs. The CDR3 DNA sequence: TGTGCCAGCAGGAATGACAGGGGTGAAAAACTGTTTTTT. Protein product: CASRNDRGEKLFF.